This paragraph covers one T cell receptor beta chain sequence. The sample originates from a study of blood T cell repertoires in COVID-19. CDR1 and CDR2 (germline): SGHRS, YFSETQ. V lost 3 bases to trimming and J lost 6 bases; unmatched junction nucleotides: 4. The CDR3 contains 14 residues. Assay: immunoSEQ multiplex PCR; the TCRdb copy retains only in-frame clones and omits some. The sample records some 290,000 clones, around 78% being singletons. Sequenced: peripheral blood. This TCR derives from a man in his fifties or sixties who had recovered from COVID-19. The chain has TRBV5-1 and TRBJ1-5; 9 nucleotides match TRBD1. CDR3 nucleotides: TGCGCCAGCAGCTCCGGGACAGGGCGTCAGCCCCAGCATTTT. As protein: CASSSGTGRQPQHF.